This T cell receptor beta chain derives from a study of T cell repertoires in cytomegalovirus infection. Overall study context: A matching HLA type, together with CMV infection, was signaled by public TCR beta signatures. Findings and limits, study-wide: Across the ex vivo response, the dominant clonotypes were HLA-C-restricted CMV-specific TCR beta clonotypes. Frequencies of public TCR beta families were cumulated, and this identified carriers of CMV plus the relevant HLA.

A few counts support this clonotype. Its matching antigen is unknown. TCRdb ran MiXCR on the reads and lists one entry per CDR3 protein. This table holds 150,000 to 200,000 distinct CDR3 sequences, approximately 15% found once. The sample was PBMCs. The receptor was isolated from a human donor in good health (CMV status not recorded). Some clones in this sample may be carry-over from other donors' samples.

CDR3 sequence reads: CASRKQGYGYGYTF. The CDR3 region has the DNA TGTGCCAGCAGGAAACAGGGTTACGGCTATGGCTACACCTTC. The chain recombines TRBV6-2 or TRBV6-3 with TRBJ1-2, with D maybe TRBD1 (6 bases). This CDR3 spans 14 amino acids. Trimming took 6 bases from V and 4 from J, leaving 15 bases between them. Germline-derived CDR1 and CDR2 are MNHEY and SVGEGT.